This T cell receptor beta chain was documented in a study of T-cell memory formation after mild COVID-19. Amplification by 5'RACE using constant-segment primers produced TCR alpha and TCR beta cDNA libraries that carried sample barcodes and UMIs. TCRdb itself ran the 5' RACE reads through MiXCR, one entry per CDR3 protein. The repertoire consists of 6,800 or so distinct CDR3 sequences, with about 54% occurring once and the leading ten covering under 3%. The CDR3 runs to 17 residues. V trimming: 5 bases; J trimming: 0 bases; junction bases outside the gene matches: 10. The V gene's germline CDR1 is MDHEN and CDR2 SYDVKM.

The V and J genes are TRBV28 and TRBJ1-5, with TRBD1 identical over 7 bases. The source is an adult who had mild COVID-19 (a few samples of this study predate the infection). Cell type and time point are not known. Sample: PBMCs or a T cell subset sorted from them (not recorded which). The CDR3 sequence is CASSPTPQGYSNQPQHF. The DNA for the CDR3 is TGTGCCAGCAGTCCTACGCCACAGGGGTATAGCAATCAGCCCCAGCATTTT.